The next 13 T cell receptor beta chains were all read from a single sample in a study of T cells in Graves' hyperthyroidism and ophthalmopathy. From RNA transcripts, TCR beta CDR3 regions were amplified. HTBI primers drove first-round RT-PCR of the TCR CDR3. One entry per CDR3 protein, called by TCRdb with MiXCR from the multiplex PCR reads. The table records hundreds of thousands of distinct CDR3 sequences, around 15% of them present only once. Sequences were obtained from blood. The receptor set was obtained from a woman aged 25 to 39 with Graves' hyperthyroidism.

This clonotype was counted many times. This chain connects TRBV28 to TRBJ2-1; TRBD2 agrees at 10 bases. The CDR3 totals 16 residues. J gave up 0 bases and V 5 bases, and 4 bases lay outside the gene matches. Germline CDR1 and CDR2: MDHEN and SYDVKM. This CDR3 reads CASSVLAGVSYNEQFF. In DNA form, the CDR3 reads TGTGCCAGCAGTGTTCTAGCGGGAGTCTCCTACAATGAGCAGTTCTTC.

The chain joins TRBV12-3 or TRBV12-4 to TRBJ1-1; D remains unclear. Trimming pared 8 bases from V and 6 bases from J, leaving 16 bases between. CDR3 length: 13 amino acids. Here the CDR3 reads CASGSFSLPEAFF. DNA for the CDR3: TGTGCCAGCGGATCTTTCAGCCTCCCTGAAGCTTTCTTT.

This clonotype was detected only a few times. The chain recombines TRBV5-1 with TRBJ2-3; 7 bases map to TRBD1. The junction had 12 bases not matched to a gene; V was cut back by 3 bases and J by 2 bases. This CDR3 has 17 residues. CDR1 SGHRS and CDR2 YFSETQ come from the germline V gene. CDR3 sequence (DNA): TGCGCCAGCAGCTCACACGGACAGGATTTTATCACAGATACGCAGTATTTT. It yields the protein CASSSHGQDFITDTQYF.

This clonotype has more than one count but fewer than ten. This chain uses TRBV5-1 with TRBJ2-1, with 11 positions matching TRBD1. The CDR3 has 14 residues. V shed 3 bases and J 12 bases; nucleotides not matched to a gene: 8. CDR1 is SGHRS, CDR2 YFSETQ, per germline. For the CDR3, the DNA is TGCGCCAGCAGCTCTGGACAGGGGGCGCTTGGGCAGTTCTTC. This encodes CASSSGQGALGQFF.

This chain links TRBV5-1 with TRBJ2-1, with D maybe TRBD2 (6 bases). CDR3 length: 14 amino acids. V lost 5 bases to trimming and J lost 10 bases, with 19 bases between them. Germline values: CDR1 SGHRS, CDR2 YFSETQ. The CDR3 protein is CASSLAGSAYEQFF. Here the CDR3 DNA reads TGCGCCAGCAGTCTGGCGGGGAGTGCCTACGAGCAGTTCTTC. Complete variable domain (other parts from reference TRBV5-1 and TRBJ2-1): KAGVTQTPRYLIKTRGQQVTLSCSPISGHRSVSWYQQTPGQGLQFLFEYFSETQRNKGNFPGRFSGRQFSNSRSEMNVSTLELGDSALYLCASSLAGSAYEQFFGPGTRLTVL.

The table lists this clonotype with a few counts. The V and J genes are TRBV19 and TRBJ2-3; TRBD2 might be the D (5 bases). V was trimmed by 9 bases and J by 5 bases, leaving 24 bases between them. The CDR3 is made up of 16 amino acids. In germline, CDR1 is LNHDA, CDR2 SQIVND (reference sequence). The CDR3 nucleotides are TGTGCCAGCGGTTCACGCGGCCTAGCTCTCGGAGATACGCAGTATTTT. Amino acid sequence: CASGSRGLALGDTQYF.

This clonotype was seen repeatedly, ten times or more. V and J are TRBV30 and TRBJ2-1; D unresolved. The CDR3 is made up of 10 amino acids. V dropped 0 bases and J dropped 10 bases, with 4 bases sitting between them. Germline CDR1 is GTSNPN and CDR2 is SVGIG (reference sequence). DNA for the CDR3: TGTGCCTGGAGTGTAGAGGAGCAGTTCTTC. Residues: CAWSVEEQFF.

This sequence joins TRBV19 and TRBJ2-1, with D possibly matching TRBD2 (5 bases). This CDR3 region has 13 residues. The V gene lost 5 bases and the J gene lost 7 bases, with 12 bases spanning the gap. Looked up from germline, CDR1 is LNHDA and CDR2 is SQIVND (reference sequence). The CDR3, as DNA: TGTGCCAGTAGTCCAAGGACTGTTAATGAGCAGTTCTTC. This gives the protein CASSPRTVNEQFF.

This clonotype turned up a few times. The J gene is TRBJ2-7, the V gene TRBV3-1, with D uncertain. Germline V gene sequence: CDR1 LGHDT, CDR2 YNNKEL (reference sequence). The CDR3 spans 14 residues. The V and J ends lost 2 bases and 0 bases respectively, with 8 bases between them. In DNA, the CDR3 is TGTGCCAGCAGCCAAATGGGTTCCTCCTACGAGCAGTACTTC. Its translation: CASSQMGSSYEQYF.

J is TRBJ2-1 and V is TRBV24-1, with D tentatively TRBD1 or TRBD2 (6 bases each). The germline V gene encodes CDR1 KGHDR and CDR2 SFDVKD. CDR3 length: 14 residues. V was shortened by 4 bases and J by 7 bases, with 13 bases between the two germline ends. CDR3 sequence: CATSEDKGGNEQFF. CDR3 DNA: TGTGCCACCAGTGAGGACAAAGGGGGGAATGAGCAGTTCTTC.

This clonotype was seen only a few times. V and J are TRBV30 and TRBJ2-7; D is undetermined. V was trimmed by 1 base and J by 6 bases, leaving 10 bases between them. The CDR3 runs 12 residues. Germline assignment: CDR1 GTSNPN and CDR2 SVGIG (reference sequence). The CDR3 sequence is CAWSEVAGEQYF. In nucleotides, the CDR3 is TGTGCCTGGAGTGAGGTGGCCGGCGAGCAGTACTTC.

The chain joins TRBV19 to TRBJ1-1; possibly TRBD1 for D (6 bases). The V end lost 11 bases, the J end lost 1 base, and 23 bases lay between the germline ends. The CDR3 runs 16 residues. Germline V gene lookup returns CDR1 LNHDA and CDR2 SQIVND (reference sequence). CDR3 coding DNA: TGTGCCCCTGTGAGGGGGGCCTCGCCCAAGAACACTGAAGCTTTCTTT. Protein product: CAPVRGASPKNTEAFF. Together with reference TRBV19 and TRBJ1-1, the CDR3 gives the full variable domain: DGGITQSPKYLFRKEGQNVTLSCEQNLNHDAMYWYRQDPGQGLRLIYYSQIVNDFQKGDIAEGYSVSREKKESFPLTVTSAQKNPTAFYLCAPVRGASPKNTEAFFGQGTRLTVV.

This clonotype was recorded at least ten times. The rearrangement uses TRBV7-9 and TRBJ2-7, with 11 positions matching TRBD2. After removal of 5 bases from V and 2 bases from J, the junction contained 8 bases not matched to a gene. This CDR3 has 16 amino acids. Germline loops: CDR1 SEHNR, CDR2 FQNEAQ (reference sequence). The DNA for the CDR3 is TGTGCCAGCAGCCCTGGGACTAGCGGCCACGCCTACGAGCAGTACTTC. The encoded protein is CASSPGTSGHAYEQYF.